This T cell receptor beta chain is drawn from a study of T cell clonality in common variable immunodeficiency. Study-level results: Shared TCRbeta clones were fewer between CVID subjects than controls.

CVID and control samples used equivalent genomic DNA input. The protocol was immunoSEQ multiplex PCR, while the TCRdb copy is restricted to in-frame clones and leaves out a portion. The sample is made up of tens of thousands of clones, none counted only once. Heparinized whole blood, roughly 5 to 9 ml, came from each donor. The CDR3 length is 15 residues. CDR1 and CDR2 (germline): SGHDT, YYEEEE. Trimming took 5 bases from V and 4 from J, leaving 19 bases between them. This clone was counted at least ten times. Its antigen is unidentified. The CDR3 end is not reached by the read, which stops 3 residues before it; the germline J gene fills it in.

The clonotype originates from a person between 18 and 75 years old in good health. The V and J genes are TRBV5-6 and TRBJ2-7, with TRBD1 as a possible D gene (6 bases). Material: peripheral blood mononuclear cells. CDR3: CASRESGTNRYEQYF. CDR3 DNA, as far as it was read: TGTGCCAGCAGGGAATCCGGGACAAATCGGTACGAG.